The sample holds one count of the clone carrying this T cell receptor (beta chain). Sequencing used immunoSEQ multiplex PCR; TCRdb keeps in-frame clones, though not all of them. The sample shows about 350,000 clones, 88% of them seen only once. Germline V gene lookup returns CDR1 MDHEN and CDR2 SYDVKM. The length of the CDR3 is 14 residues. The ends lost 5 bases at V and 7 bases at J; junction bases unmatched: 7. The data stem from a study of Ad26.COV2.S vaccination and SARS-CoV-2 variants. Treatment of the sample: some 20 received Ad26.COV2.S at low or high dose, single or two shots; roughly five received placebo; per-sample allocation not given. The samples were gathered on day 63 after the first injection of vaccine or placebo.

The rearrangement uses TRBV28 and TRBJ1-4, with 7 bases aligning to TRBD1. The source was peripheral blood, collected in a trial of Ad26.COV2.S vaccine versus placebo. The sequence derives from a person between 18 and 65 years old who received the Ad26.COV2.S COVID-19 vaccine or a placebo. The CDR3 here is CASSPRQGVEKLFF. The CDR3 DNA reads TGTGCCAGCAGTCCGCGACAGGGTGTTGAAAAACTGTTTTTT. The full variable domain, rest sourced from reference TRBV28 and TRBJ1-4, is DVKVTQSSRYLVKRTGEKVFLECVQDMDHENMFWYRQDPGLGLRLIYFSYDVKMKEKGDIPEGYSVSREKKERFSLILESASTNQTSMYLCASSPRQGVEKLFFGSGTQLSVL.